This is a list of T cell receptor beta chains from one sample in a study of blood T cells in healthy people across ages. MiXCR, applied by TCRdb to the 5' RACE reads, yields one record per CDR3 protein. This sample has nearly 800,000 distinct CDR3 sequences, with around three fifths found just once. Sequencing was carried out using blood. The receptors were sampled from a man between 35 and 55 years old in good health. CDR3s include the opening cysteine and the closing phenylalanine or tryptophan. Fields, in order: J gene, D gene, V gene, clone size, CDR3 protein, CDR3 DNA. D genes are given only for firm matches. Rows give clone size only sometimes, using once, few, many, or a class for an expanded clone.

J gene: TRBJ1-2
D gene: NA
V gene: TRBV28
clone size: few
CDR3 protein: CASSPGGAFSYGYTF
CDR3 DNA: TGTGCCAGCAGCCCGGGGGGGGCCTTCTCTTATGGCTACACCTTC

J gene: TRBJ2-7
D gene: NA
V gene: TRBV21-1
clone size: NA
CDR3 protein: CASSKVGSPYEQYF
CDR3 DNA: TGTGCCAGCAGCAAAGTTGGCAGTCCCTACGAGCAGTACTTC

J gene: TRBJ2-7
D gene: TRBD2
V gene: TRBV12-3/TRBV12-4
clone size: NA
CDR3 protein: CASRGLAANAYNEQYF
CDR3 DNA: TGTGCCAGCAGGGGACTAGCGGCCAACGCCTACAATGAGCAGTACTTC

J gene: TRBJ1-2
D gene: NA
V gene: TRBV29-1
clone size: NA
CDR3 protein: CSVQTVFDGYTF
CDR3 DNA: TGCAGCGTTCAAACAGTCTTTGATGGCTACACCTTC

J gene: TRBJ2-7
D gene: NA
V gene: TRBV12-3/TRBV12-4
clone size: NA
CDR3 protein: CASRSSSYEQYF
CDR3 DNA: TGTGCCAGCAGGTCATCGTCCTACGAGCAGTACTTC

J gene: TRBJ2-5
D gene: TRBD2
V gene: TRBV4-2
clone size: few
CDR3 protein: CASSQVASGNQETQYF
CDR3 DNA: TGTGCCAGCAGCCAAGTGGCTAGCGGTAATCAAGAGACCCAGTACTTC

J gene: TRBJ2-6
D gene: TRBD2
V gene: TRBV7-3
clone size: few
CDR3 protein: CASSLIPRGGSGANVLTF
CDR3 DNA: TGTGCCAGCAGCTTAATCCCCCGGGGGGGCTCTGGGGCCAACGTCCTGACTTTC

J gene: TRBJ1-2
D gene: NA
V gene: TRBV4-3
clone size: few
CDR3 protein: CASSQDRTGRYGYTF
CDR3 DNA: TGCGCCAGCAGCCAAGATCGTACAGGCCGCTATGGCTACACCTTC

J gene: TRBJ1-4
D gene: NA
V gene: TRBV28
clone size: NA
CDR3 protein: CASSHRSGATNEKLFF
CDR3 DNA: TGTGCCAGCAGCCACCGGTCCGGAGCAACTAATGAAAAACTGTTTTTT

J gene: TRBJ2-3
D gene: TRBD2
V gene: TRBV10-3
clone size: NA
CDR3 protein: CAISVGLAASFNTQYF
CDR3 DNA: TGTGCCATCAGTGTCGGACTAGCGGCTTCTTTTAATACGCAGTATTTT

J gene: TRBJ2-5
D gene: NA
V gene: TRBV29-1
clone size: NA
CDR3 protein: CSVEGLGGVGVETQYF
CDR3 DNA: TGCAGCGTTGAGGGGCTGGGGGGCGTTGGGGTGGAGACCCAGTACTTC

J gene: TRBJ2-5
D gene: NA
V gene: TRBV9
clone size: NA
CDR3 protein: CASSPRLGARLSGEQYF
CDR3 DNA: TGTGCCAGCAGCCCCCGCCTGGGCGCCCGGTTATCGGGGGAGCAGTACTTC

J gene: TRBJ1-1
D gene: NA
V gene: TRBV6-2/TRBV6-3
clone size: NA
CDR3 protein: CASSYTRNTEAFF
CDR3 DNA: TGTGCCAGCAGTTACACACGTAACACTGAAGCTTTCTTT